The 20 T cell receptor beta chains given below trace back to one sample, sequenced in a study of cytomegalovirus exposure and HLA in healthy donors. Use of 60 Vbeta and 13 Jbeta primers characterized the PCR. Method: immunoSEQ multiplex PCR; TCRdb's copy keeps in-frame clones and lacks some. There are some 120,000 clones in the sample; roughly three quarters occur only once, and 1.5% to 2.5% lies in the top ten. The sample comprised PBMCs. The receptors were gathered from a man younger than 35 in good health and CMV-seronegative.

The chain carries TRBV18 and TRBJ2-5; 9 bases match TRBD2. V lost 4 bases to trimming and J lost 4 bases; unmatched junction nucleotides: 7. Germline CDR1 and CDR2: KGHSH and LQKENI. The CDR3 is made up of 15 amino acids. CDR3 region: CASSHEALAGETQYF. CDR3 in DNA: TGTGCCAGCTCACATGAGGCACTAGCGGGAGAGACCCAGTACTTC.

J is TRBJ2-7 and V is TRBV20-1; TRBD2 agrees at 8 bases. The CDR3 runs 11 residues. V trimming: 4 bases; J trimming: 4 bases; junction bases outside the gene matches: 0. Germline CDR1 and CDR2: DFQATT and SNEGSKA (reference sequence). The DNA for the CDR3 is TGCAGTGCTAAGCGGGAGTACGAGCAGTACTTC. Residues: CSAKREYEQYF.

The J gene is TRBJ2-3, the V gene TRBV4-3, with TRBD1 identical over 7 bases. Germline CDR1 is LGHNA and CDR2 is YSLEER. V shed 5 bases, J shed 3 bases, and the junction held 5 bases outside the gene matches. The CDR3 is 14 residues long. DNA for the CDR3: TGCGCCAGCAGCTTAGGGGGCGAGACAGATACGCAGTATTTT. Translating gives CASSLGGETDTQYF.

Notes on this clone: Different DNA sequences within this sample yield the same CDR3. J is TRBJ2-1 and V is TRBV7-3; 7 bases agree with TRBD1. V trimming: 3 bases; J trimming: 3 bases; junction bases outside the gene matches: 5. Looked up from germline, CDR1 is SGHTA and CDR2 is FQGTGA. The CDR3 has 15 amino acids. The CDR3 DNA follows: TGTGCCAGCAGCTTCCACCGGGACAGCTACAATGAGCAGTTCTTC. This translates into CASSFHRDSYNEQFF.

The V call is TRBV6-1, the J call TRBJ2-3; 7 nucleotides align to TRBD2. Germline-derived CDR1 and CDR2 are MNHNS and SASEGT. Trimming at V came to 0 bases and at J to 2 bases, leaving 5 bases not matched to a gene. CDR3 length: 16 residues. The CDR3 coding sequence is TGTGCCAGCAGTGAAGCGCTGGGGGGGTTCACAGATACGCAGTATTTT. Translating gives CASSEALGGFTDTQYF.

The chain employs TRBV5-1 and TRBJ1-2; TRBD1 aligns across 7 bases. The CDR3 length is 15 residues. V was pared by 4 bases and J by 4 bases, with 10 bases of the junction left unmatched. Germline CDR1 and CDR2: SGHRS and YFSETQ. The CDR3 protein is CASSGDREVPYGYTF. CDR3 coding DNA: TGCGCCAGCAGCGGAGACAGGGAGGTCCCCTATGGCTACACCTTC. The variable domain in full, completed from reference TRBV5-1 and TRBJ1-2, reads KAGVTQTPRYLIKTRGQQVTLSCSPISGHRSVSWYQQTPGQGLQFLFEYFSETQRNKGNFPGRFSGRQFSNSRSEMNVSTLELGDSALYLCASSGDREVPYGYTFGSGTRLTVV.

The chain is built from TRBV29-1 and TRBJ2-5, with TRBD2 matching over 11 bases. J was trimmed by 2 bases and V by 3 bases; bases with no gene match: 5. The CDR3 totals 15 residues. CDR1 is SQVTM and CDR2 is ANQGSEA in the germline V gene. The CDR3 spells CSVEGLAEKQETQYF. The CDR3 coding sequence is TGCAGCGTTGAGGGACTAGCGGAAAAACAAGAGACCCAGTACTTC.

This clone turned up a few times. The DNA for the CDR3 is TGTGCCAGCAGCACCGGACAGGCTCCGACTGAAGCTTTCTTT. The encoded protein is CASSTGQAPTEAFF. The chain has TRBV7-9 and TRBJ1-1; 7 nucleotides match TRBD1. The CDR3 consists of 14 residues. The V and J ends lost 5 bases and 5 bases, in that order; junction bases with no gene match: 8. From germline, CDR1 is SEHNR and CDR2 FQNEAQ (reference sequence).

V and J are TRBV6-5 and TRBJ1-4, with 7 bases fitting TRBD1. The CDR3 covers 14 residues. CDR1 is MNHEY, CDR2 SVGAGI, per germline. Trimming took 7 bases from V and 3 from J; bases not matched to a gene: 5. CDR3 in amino acids: CASIDREANEKLFF. The CDR3 region has the DNA TGTGCCAGCATTGACAGGGAAGCTAATGAAAAACTGTTTTTT.

The V gene is TRBV6-6, the J gene TRBJ2-2; D unresolved. The CDR3 totals 13 residues. Germline assignment: CDR1 MNHNY and CDR2 SVGAGI (reference sequence). V lost 6 bases and J lost 5, with 10 bases in between. The CDR3 DNA is TGTGCCAGCAGCCTGACACTTACCGGGGAGCTGTTTTTT. Translation: CASSLTLTGELFF.

The chain's CDR3 is CASSSRTGMREQYF. For the CDR3, the DNA is TGTGCCAGCAGCTCCAGGACAGGGATGCGCGAGCAGTACTTC. The rearrangement joins TRBV11-3 to TRBJ2-7, with TRBD1 matching over 8 bases. The trim removed 4 bases at V and 6 bases at J, leaving 8 bases unmatched. The germline CDR1 and CDR2 sequences are SGHNT and YENEEA. The CDR3 totals 14 residues.

The V and J genes are TRBV6-1 and TRBJ1-1; no clear D gene. CDR1 and CDR2 from the germline V gene are MNHNS and SASEGT. The CDR3 extends over 12 amino acids. The V end was cut by 4 bases, the J end by 8 bases, with 11 bases between. The DNA for the CDR3 is TGTGCCAGCAGTGGATCAATCAGGGAAGCTTTCTTT. Its protein is CASSGSIREAFF.

The chain couples TRBV11-3 to TRBJ2-6; TRBD1 agrees at 10 bases. V trimming: 3 bases; J trimming: 0 bases; junction bases outside the gene matches: 2. Germline loops: CDR1 SGHNT, CDR2 YENEEA. The CDR3 covers 17 residues. CDR3 sequence: CASSLGQGTSGANVLTF. CDR3 in DNA: TGTGCCAGCAGCTTGGGACAGGGGACCTCTGGGGCCAACGTCCTGACTTTC.

The rearrangement joins TRBV30 to TRBJ1-1; TRBD1 might be the D (5 bases). The V end lost 4 bases, the J end lost 1 base, and 22 bases lay between the germline ends. The CDR3 totals 17 residues. The germline V gene encodes CDR1 GTSNPN and CDR2 SVGIG (reference sequence). In DNA form, the CDR3 reads TGTGCCTGGACCCATTGGGGCAGGGTAAAGGGGAACACTGAAGCTTTCTTT. This sequence encodes CAWTHWGRVKGNTEAFF.

The rearrangement joins TRBV2 to TRBJ2-1; 7 positions match TRBD1. V shed 5 bases and J 7 bases; nucleotides not matched to a gene: 11. The CDR3 is made up of 15 amino acids. Germline V gene sequence: CDR1 SNHLY, CDR2 FYNNEI. The CDR3 nucleotides are TGTGCCAGCAGTCCGCAGACAGGGCGCGGAAATGAGCAGTTCTTC. This sequence encodes CASSPQTGRGNEQFF.

This clone was detected once. The chain uses TRBV29-1 and TRBJ1-2, with D possibly matching TRBD1 (6 bases). Deletions cut 1 base from V and 8 bases from J, with 14 bases between. CDR1 and CDR2 from the germline V gene are SQVTM and ANQGSEA. The CDR3 extends over 13 amino acids. This CDR3 is CSVEVAGARGYTF. In DNA form, the CDR3 reads TGCAGCGTTGAAGTGGCGGGGGCGCGGGGCTACACCTTC.

The V gene is TRBV11-3, the J gene TRBJ1-1; possible D gene TRBD1, 6 bases. The V gene's germline CDR1 is SGHNT and CDR2 YENEEA. This CDR3 is 13 amino acids long. Trimming left V 1 base short and J 4 bases short, with 7 bases between. Here the CDR3 reads CASSLGTVTEAFF. CDR3 sequence (DNA): TGTGCCAGCAGCTTAGGGACAGTCACTGAAGCTTTCTTT.

The V gene is TRBV6-1, the J gene TRBJ1-5; D not resolved. CDR3 size: 12 residues. Germline loops: CDR1 MNHNS, CDR2 SASEGT. V was clipped by 6 bases and J by 8 bases, with 11 bases between them. CDR3 residues: CASSGGQKPQHF. CDR3 nucleotides: TGTGCCAGCAGCGGAGGGCAAAAGCCCCAGCATTTT.

Details on this clone: Different DNA sequences within this sample yield the same CDR3. CDR3 sequence (DNA): TGTGCCAGCAGCCCGGGACAGAACACTGAAGCTTTCTTT. Translating it yields CASSPGQNTEAFF. The V and J genes are TRBV11-3 and TRBJ1-1; D is possibly TRBD1 (6 bases). The length of the CDR3 is 13 residues. The V gene's germline CDR1 is SGHNT and CDR2 YENEEA. V shed 5 bases and J shed 1 base, with 8 bases lying between them.

This chain uses TRBV18 with TRBJ2-5, with 9 bases aligning to TRBD1. The CDR3 is made up of 13 amino acids. Trimming cost V 3 bases and J 4 bases; bases outside gene matches: 0. Per germline, CDR1 KGHSH and CDR2 LQKENI. This CDR3 is CASSPGQGETQYF. The CDR3, as DNA: TGTGCCAGCTCACCGGGACAGGGAGAGACCCAGTACTTC.